These 7 T cell receptor delta chains were sequenced from one sample in a study of gamma-delta T cells after stem cell transplantation. TCRdb reanalyzed the RT-PCR reads using CATT. This table holds about 14,000 delta-chain clones, almost 9.5% found once. Sequenced sample: gamma-delta T cells. These receptors were collected from a human donor. It is not recorded whose cells these are; they may come from a transplant donor.

A remark on this clone: The germline gene is not matched at one end of the junction; a read error may be the cause. The chain employs TRDV2 and TRDJ1; no clear D. There are 21 residues in the CDR3. Germline loops: CDR1 GEAIGNYY, CDR2 EKD. Here the CDR3 reads CACDTVQNRLVYETYTAKLIF. As DNA, the CDR3 is TGTGCCTGTGACACCGTTCAAAACCGTCTGGTGTATGAAACTTACACCGCTAAACTCATCTTT.

Comment on this clone: TCRdb pairs this DNA with a much larger clone's protein that differs at residue 3, likely a read error; the protein shown was translated from the DNA. This chain connects TRDV2 to TRDJ1; D is perhaps TRDD3 (6 bases). This CDR3 has 17 residues. The germline V gene encodes CDR1 GEAIGNYY and CDR2 EKD. CDR3 nucleotides: TGTGCCTCTGACACTTGGGACGGACGGGGGGACAAGGATAAACTCATCTTT. Encoded protein: CASDTWDGRGDKDKLIF.

The chain links TRDV2 to TRDJ3, with 13 bases that match TRDD3. Germline V lookup: CDR1 GEAIGNYY, CDR2 EKD. Trimming took 0 bases from V and 1 from J; bases not matched to a gene: 5. This CDR3 contains 20 residues. The CDR3 region has the DNA TGTGCCTGTGACACCGTACTGGGGGATACGGGGTCCTGGGACACCCGACAGATGTTTTTC. Translation: CACDTVLGDTGSWDTRQMFF.

A remark on this clone: TCRdb has a much larger clone's protein, which differs at residue 14 from the translation of this DNA, likely because of a read error; what is shown is the protein translated from the DNA. The rearrangement links TRDV2 to TRDJ1, with 11 bases matching TRDD3. Germline CDR1 reads GEAIGNYY; CDR2 reads EKD. The CDR3 is 17 amino acids. The CDR3 DNA reads as TGTGCCTGTGACGGCCTGGGGGATACTAGGGACACCGATAGACTCATCTTT. Amino acid sequence: CACDGLGDTRDTDRLIF.

About this clone itself: One junction end disagrees with the germline gene, perhaps due to a read error. The rearrangement joins TRDV2 to TRDJ1, with a weak D call TRDD3 (6 bases). The length of the CDR3 is 18 residues. Germline CDR1 GEAIGNYY, CDR2 EKD. In DNA form, the CDR3 reads TGTGCCTATGACACCCATGGGGGTATCCTCTATGGGACCGATAAACTCATCTTT. Protein: CAYDTHGGILYGTDKLIF.

This clone showed up many times. This same CDR3 is encoded by further DNA sequences in the sample. The chain carries TRDV1 and TRDJ1; 9 nucleotides match TRDD3. Looked up from germline, CDR1 is TSWWSYY and CDR2 is QGS. V trimming: 1 base; J trimming: 0 bases; junction bases outside the gene matches: 27. The CDR3 has 24 amino acids. As DNA, the CDR3 is TGTGCTCTTGGGGAACCCTTAATTTCCTGGGAGTTTCGAGCACTGGGGGAGTACACCGATAAACTCATCTTT. It encodes CALGEPLISWEFRALGEYTDKLIF.

This clone occurred a few times. Translating this DNA gives a protein that differs at residue 4 from the TCRdb one, which belongs to a much larger clone; a read error is likely, and the protein shown is this translation. The chain uses TRDV2 and TRDJ1, with 8 bases fitting TRDD3. After removal of 6 bases from V and 0 bases from J, the junction contained 11 bases not matched to a gene. Germline assignment: CDR1 GEAIGNYY and CDR2 EKD. The CDR3 consists of 16 residues. DNA of the CDR3: TGTGCCTGTAACATTTTGGGGGATCTTTACACCGATAAACTCATCTTT. It codes for CACNILGDLYTDKLIF.